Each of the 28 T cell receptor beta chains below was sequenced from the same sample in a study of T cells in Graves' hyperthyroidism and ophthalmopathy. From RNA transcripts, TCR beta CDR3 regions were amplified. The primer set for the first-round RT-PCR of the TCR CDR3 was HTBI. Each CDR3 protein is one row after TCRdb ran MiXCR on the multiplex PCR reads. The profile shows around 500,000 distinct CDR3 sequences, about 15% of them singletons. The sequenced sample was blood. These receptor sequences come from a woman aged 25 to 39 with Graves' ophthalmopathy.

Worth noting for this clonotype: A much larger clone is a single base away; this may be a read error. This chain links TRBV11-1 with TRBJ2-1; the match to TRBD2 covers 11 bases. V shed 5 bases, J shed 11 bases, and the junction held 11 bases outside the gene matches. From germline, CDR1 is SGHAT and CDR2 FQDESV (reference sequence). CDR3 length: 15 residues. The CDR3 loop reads CASSTATSGVSQQFF. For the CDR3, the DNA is TGTGCCAGCAGCACCGCGACTAGCGGGGTCAGTCAGCAGTTCTTC.

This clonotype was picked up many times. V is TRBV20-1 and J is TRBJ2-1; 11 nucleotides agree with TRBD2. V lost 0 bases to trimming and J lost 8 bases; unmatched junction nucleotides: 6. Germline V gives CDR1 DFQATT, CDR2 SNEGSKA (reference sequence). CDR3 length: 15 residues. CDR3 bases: TGCAGTGCTAGAGACCTAGCGGGAGGTGGGTATGAGCAGTTCTTC. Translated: CSARDLAGGGYEQFF.

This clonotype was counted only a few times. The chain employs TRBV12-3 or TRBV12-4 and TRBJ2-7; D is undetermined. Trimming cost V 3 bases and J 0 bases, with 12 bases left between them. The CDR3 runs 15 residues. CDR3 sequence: CASSFGTIVSYEQYF. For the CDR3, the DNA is TGTGCCAGCAGTTTTGGTACTATAGTCTCCTACGAGCAGTACTTC.

CDR3 sequence (DNA): TGTGCCAGCAGCTCCGACAGGGAAATGGGAGATACGCAGTATTTT. This sequence encodes CASSSDREMGDTQYF. The chain has TRBV7-3 and TRBJ2-3; 7 bases agree with TRBD1. J was trimmed by 5 bases and V by 4 bases; bases with no gene match: 9. Germline V gene sequence: CDR1 SGHTA, CDR2 FQGTGA. The CDR3 runs 15 residues.

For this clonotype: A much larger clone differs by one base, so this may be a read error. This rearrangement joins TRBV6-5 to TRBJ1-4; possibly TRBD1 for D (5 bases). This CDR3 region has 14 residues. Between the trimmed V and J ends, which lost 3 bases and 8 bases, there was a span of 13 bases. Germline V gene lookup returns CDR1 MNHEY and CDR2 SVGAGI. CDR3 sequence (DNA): TGTGCCAGCAGTTATTTAGGGGCGGACGAAAAACTGTTTTTT. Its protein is CASSYLGADEKLFF.

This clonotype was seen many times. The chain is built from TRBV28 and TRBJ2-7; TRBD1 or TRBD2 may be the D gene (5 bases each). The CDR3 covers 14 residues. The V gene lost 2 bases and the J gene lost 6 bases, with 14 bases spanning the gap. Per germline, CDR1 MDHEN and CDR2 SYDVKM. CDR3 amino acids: CASSLIGDRVEQYF. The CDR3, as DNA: TGTGCCAGCAGTTTAATAGGGGACCGGGTCGAGCAGTACTTC.

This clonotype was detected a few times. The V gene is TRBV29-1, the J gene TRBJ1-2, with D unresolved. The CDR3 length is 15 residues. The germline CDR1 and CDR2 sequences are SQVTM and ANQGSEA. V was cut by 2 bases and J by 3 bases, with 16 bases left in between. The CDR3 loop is CSVESWAGFYYGYTF. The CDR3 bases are TGCAGCGTTGAAAGCTGGGCGGGGTTTTACTATGGCTACACCTTC.

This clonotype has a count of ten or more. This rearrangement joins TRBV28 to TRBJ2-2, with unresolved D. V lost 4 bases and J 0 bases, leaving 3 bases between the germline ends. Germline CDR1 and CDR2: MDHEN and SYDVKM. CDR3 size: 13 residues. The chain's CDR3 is CASSYSNTGELFF. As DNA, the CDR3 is TGTGCCAGCAGTTACTCGAACACCGGGGAGCTGTTTTTT.

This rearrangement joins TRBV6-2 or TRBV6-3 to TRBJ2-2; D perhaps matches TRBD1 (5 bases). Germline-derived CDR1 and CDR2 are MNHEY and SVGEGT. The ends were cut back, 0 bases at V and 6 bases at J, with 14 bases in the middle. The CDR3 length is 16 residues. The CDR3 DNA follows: TGTGCCAGCAGTTACTCGAGACAGCTAGTTTCCGGGGAGCTGTTTTTT. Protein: CASSYSRQLVSGELFF.

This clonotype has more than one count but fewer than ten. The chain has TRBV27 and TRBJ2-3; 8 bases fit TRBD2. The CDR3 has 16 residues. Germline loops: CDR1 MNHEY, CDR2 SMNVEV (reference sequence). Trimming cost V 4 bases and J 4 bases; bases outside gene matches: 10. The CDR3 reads CASSSGREEFSDTQYF. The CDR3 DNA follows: TGTGCCAGCAGTTCTGGGCGGGAGGAGTTCTCAGATACGCAGTATTTT.

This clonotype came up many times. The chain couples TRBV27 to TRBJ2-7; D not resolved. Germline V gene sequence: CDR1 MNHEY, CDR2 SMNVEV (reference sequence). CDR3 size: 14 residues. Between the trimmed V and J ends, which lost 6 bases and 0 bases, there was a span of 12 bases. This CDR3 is CASRTSLSSYEQYF. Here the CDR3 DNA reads TGTGCCAGCAGGACATCTCTGAGCTCCTACGAGCAGTACTTC.

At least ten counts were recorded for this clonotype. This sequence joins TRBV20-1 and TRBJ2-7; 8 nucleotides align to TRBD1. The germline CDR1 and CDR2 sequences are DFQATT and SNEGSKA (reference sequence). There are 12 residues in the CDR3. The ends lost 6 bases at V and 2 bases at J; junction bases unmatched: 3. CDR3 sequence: CSAVTGAYEQYF. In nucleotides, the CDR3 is TGCAGTGCAGTGACAGGGGCCTACGAGCAGTACTTC.

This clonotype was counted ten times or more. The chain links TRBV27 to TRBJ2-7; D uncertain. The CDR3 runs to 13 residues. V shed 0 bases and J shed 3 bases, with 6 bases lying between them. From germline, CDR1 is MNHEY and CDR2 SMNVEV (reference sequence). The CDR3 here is CASSLSRHYEQYF. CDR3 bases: TGTGCCAGCAGTTTATCCCGGCACTACGAGCAGTACTTC.

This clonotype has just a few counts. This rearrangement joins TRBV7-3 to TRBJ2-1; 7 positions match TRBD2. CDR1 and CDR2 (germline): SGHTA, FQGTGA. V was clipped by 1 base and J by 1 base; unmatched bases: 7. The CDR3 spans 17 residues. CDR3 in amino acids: CASSLSGGSISYNEQFF. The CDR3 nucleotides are TGTGCCAGCAGCTTAAGCGGCGGGAGTATTTCCTACAATGAGCAGTTCTTC.

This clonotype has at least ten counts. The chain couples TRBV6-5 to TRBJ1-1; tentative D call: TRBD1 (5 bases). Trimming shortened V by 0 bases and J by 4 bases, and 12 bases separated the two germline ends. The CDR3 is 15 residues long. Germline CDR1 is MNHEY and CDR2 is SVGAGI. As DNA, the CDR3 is TGTGCCAGCAGTTACTCTTCCGGGGGAGGCACTGAAGCTTTCTTT. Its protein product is CASSYSSGGGTEAFF.

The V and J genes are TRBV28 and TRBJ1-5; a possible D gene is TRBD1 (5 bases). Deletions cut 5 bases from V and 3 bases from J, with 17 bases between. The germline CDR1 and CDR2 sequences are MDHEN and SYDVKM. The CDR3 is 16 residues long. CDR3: CASSPTVQVANQPQHF. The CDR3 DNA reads TGTGCCAGCAGTCCCACAGTACAGGTAGCCAATCAGCCCCAGCATTTT.

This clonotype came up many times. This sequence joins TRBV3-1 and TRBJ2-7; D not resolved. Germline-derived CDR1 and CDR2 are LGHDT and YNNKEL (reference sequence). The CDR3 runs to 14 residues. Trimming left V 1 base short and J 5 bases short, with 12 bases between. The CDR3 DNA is TGTGCCAGCAGCCAAGCTAGACCCGCCAACGAGCAGTACTTC. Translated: CASSQARPANEQYF.

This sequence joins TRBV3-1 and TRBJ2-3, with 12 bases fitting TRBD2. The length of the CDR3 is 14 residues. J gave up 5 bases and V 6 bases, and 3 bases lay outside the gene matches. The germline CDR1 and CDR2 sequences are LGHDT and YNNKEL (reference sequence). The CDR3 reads CASRGGLAGDTQYF. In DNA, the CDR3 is TGTGCCAGCAGGGGGGGACTAGCGGGAGATACGCAGTATTTT.

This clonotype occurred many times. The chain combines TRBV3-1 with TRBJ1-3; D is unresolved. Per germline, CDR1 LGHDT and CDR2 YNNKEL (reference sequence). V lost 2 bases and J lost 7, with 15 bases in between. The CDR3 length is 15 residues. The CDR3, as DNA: TGTGCCAGCAGCCAAAGTGATGGGGTGATGAACACCATATATTTT. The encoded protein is CASSQSDGVMNTIYF.

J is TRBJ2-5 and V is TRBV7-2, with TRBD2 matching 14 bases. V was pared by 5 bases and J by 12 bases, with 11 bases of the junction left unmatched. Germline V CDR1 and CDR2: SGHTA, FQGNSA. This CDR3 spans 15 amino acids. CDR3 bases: TGTGCCAGCAGCCCAGGTGGGGGGACTAGCGGGAGTAAGTACTTC. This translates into CASSPGGGTSGSKYF.

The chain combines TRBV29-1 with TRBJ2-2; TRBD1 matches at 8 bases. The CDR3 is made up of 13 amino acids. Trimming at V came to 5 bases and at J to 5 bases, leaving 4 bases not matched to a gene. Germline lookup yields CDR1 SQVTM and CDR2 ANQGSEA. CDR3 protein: CSVQGANTGELFF. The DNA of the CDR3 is TGCAGCGTTCAGGGGGCAAATACCGGGGAGCTGTTTTTT.

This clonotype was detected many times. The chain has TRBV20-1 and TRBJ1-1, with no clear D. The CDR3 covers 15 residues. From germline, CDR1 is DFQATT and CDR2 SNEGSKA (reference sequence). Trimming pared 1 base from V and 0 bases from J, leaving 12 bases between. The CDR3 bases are TGCAGTGCTAGAGGGGTCGGAGGAATGAACACTGAAGCTTTCTTT. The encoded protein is CSARGVGGMNTEAFF.

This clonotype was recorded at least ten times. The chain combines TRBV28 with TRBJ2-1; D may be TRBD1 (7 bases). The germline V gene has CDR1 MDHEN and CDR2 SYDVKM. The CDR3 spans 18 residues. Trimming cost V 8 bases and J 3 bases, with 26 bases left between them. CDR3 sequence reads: CASCSGTPFQGDYNEQFF. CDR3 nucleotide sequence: TGTGCCAGCTGCTCCGGGACTCCCTTCCAGGGGGACTACAATGAGCAGTTCTTC.

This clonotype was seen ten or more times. As DNA, the CDR3 is TGTGCCATTAAAGGGGGCCTGAACACAGATACGCAGTATTTT. Translation: CAIKGGLNTDTQYF. J is TRBJ2-3 and V is TRBV11-2; TRBD1 matches 7 bases. CDR1 is SGHAT, CDR2 FQNNGV, per germline. With V trimmed by 10 bases and J by 2 bases, 9 bases remained unmatched. CDR3 length equals 14 residues.

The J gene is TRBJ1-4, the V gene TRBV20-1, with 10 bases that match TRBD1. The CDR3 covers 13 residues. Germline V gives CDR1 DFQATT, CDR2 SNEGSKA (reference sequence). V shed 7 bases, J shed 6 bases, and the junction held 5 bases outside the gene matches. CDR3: CSVRQGADEKLFF. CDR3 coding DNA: TGCAGTGTTCGACAGGGGGCCGATGAAAAACTGTTTTTT.

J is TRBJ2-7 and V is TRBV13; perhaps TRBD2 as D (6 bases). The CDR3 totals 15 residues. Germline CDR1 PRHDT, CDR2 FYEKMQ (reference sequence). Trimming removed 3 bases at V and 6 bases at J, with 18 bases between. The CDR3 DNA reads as TGTGCCAGCAGCTTCTTTGGAGGGGTAGCGCGCGAGCAGTACTTC. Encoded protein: CASSFFGGVAREQYF.

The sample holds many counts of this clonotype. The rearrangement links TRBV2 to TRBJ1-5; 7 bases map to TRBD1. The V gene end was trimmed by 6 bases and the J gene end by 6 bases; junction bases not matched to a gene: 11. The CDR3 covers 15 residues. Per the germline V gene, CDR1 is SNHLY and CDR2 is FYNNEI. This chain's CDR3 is CASSVRTTGSQPQHF. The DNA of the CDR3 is TGTGCCAGCAGCGTGAGGACGACAGGGTCTCAGCCCCAGCATTTT.

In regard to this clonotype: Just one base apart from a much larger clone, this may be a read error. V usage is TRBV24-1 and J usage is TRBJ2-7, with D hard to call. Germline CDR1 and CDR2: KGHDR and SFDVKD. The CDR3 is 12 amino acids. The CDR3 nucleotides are TGTGCCACCAGTGATTTGGGCTACGAGCGGTACTTC. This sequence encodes CATSDLGYERYF.